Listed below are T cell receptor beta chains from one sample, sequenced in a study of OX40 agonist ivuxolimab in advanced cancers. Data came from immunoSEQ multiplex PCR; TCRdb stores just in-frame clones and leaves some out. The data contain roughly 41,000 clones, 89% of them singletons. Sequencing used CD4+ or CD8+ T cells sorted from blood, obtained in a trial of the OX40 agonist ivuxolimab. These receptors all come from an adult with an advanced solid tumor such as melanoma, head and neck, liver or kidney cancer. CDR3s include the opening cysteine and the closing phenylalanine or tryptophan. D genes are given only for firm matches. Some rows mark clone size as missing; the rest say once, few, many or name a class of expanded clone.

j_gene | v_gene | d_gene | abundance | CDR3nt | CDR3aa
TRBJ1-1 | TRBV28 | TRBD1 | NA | TGTGCCAGCAGTCCAGTGGGACAGGGTGTTCAGGACACTGAAGCTTTCTTT | CASSPVGQGVQDTEAFF
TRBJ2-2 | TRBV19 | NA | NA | TGTGCCAGTAGTATCACCGACACCGGGGAGCTGTTTTTT | CASSITDTGELFF
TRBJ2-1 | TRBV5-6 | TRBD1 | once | TGTGCCAGCAGCGGGGGACAGGGGTATGGGCGAATGGGTGAGCAGTTCTTC | CASSGGQGYGRMGEQFF
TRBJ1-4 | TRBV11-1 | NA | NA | TGTGCCAGCAGCTCTGGAAGAAAACTGTTTTTT | CASSSGRKLFF
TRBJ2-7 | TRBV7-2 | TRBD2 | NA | TGTGCCAGCAGCTTAGCGGGGTGGGAGGGCCAAAGAGGTCCCTACGAGCAGTACTTC | CASSLAGWEGQRGPYEQYF
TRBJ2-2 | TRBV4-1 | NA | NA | TGCGCCAGCAGCCAAGTCCCTTCCGGTACAGGGCGTCCCGGGGAGCTGTTTTTT | CASSQVPSGTGRPGELFF
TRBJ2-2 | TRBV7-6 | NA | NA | TGTGCCAGCAGCTCCCACACCGGGGAGCTGTTTTTT | CASSSHTGELFF
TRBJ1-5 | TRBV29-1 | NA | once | TGCAGCGTACAGGTTAGCGATCAGCCCCAGCATTTT | CSVQVSDQPQHF
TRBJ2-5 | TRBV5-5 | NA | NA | TGTGCCAGCAGCCCGGGGACTCAAGAGACCCAGTACTTC | CASSPGTQETQYF
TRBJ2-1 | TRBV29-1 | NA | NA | TGCAGCGTTGAACCGTCCTACAATGAGCAGTTCTTC | CSVEPSYNEQFF
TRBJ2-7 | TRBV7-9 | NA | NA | TGTGCCAGCAGCTTAGCCCAGGGAACTAACTACGAGCAGTACTTC | CASSLAQGTNYEQYF
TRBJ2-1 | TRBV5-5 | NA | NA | TGTGCCAGCAGCTTGGCCGAAGGCTACAATGAGCAGTTCTTC | CASSLAEGYNEQFF
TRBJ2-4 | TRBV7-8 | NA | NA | TGTGCCAGCAGCTTAATTGGAGGCGAGGGGGACATTCAGTACTTC | CASSLIGGEGDIQYF
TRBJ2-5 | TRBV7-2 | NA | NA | TGTGCCAGCAGCGATCCGGTACGAGAGACCCAGTACTTC | CASSDPVRETQYF
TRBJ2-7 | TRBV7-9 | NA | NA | TGTGCCAGCGGCGGTTCCGAGCAGTACTTC | CASGGSEQYF
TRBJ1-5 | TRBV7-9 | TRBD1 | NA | TGTGCCAGCAGCTCCGGGACAGAAAATCAGCCCCAGCATTTT | CASSSGTENQPQHF
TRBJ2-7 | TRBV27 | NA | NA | TGTGCCAGCAGTTTCCGTGGACAGTCCTACGAGCAGTACTTC | CASSFRGQSYEQYF
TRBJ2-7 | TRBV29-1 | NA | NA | TGCAGCGTTGAAGGGCTAGCCCACTACGAGCAGTACTTC | CSVEGLAHYEQYF
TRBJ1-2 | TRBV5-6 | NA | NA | TGTGCCAGCAGCTTGGACGCGGCCCGCTATGGCTACACCTTC | CASSLDAARYGYTF
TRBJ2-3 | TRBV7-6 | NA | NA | TGTGCCAGCAGCTTAGGACCAGGAGATACGCAGTATTTT | CASSLGPGDTQYF
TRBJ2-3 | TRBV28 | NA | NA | TGTGCCAGCAGTTTAGAGACACCCATCGGACCTACAGATACGCAGTATTTT | CASSLETPIGPTDTQYF
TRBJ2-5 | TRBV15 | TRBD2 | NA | TGTGCCACCAGCATCTCGGGGGGGGCACTAGAGACCCAGTACTTC | CATSISGGALETQYF
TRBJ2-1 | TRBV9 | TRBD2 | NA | TGTGCCAGCAGCCCCAGGGGACTAGCGTACAATGAGCAGTTCTTC | CASSPRGLAYNEQFF
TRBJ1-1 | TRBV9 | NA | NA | TGTGCCAGCAGCGGGACAGATTTGAACACTGAAGCTTTCTTT | CASSGTDLNTEAFF
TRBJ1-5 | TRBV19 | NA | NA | TGTGCCAGTAGATGGCATTTTGGGCAGGGCCATCAGCCCCAGCATTTT | CASRWHFGQGHQPQHF
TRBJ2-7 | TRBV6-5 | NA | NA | TGTGCCAGCAGTTGGACGGACGACTCCTACGAGCAGTACTTC | CASSWTDDSYEQYF
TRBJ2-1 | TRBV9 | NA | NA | TGTGCCAGCAGCGTAGCGGGAGTCGCCAATGAGCAGTTCTTC | CASSVAGVANEQFF
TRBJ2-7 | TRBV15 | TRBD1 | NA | TGTGCCACCACTCCGGGACAGGGGCAGCACGAGCAGTACTTC | CATTPGQGQHEQYF
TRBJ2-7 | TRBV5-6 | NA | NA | TGTGCCAGCAGCCTCCCACAGGACGTCGTCCAGCAGTACTTC | CASSLPQDVVQQYF
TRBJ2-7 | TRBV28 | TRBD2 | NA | TGTGCCAGCAGTAGCGGGAGTGCGTACGAGCAGTACTTC | CASSSGSAYEQYF
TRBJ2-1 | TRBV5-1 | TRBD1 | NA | TGCGCCAGCAGCACCGGGACAGAGTCCTACAATGAGCAGTTCTTC | CASSTGTESYNEQFF
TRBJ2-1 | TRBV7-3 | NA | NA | TGTGCCAGCAGCTTAACGGGTGGGAGTCTCGGTGAGCAGTTCTTC | CASSLTGGSLGEQFF
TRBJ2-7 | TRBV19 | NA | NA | TGTGCCAGTAGTATGGGTTCCAACTACGAGCAGTACTTC | CASSMGSNYEQYF
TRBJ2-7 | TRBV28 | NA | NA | TGTGCCAGCAGTCTCCTTACCTACGAGCAGTACTTC | CASSLLTYEQYF
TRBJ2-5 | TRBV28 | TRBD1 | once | TGTGCCAGCAGTTTGAGACGGGACAGGGGGCAAGAGACCCAGTACTTC | CASSLRRDRGQETQYF
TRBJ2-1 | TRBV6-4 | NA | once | TGTGCCAGCAGTGACTTAGGACAGAGGAATGAGCAGTTCTTC | CASSDLGQRNEQFF
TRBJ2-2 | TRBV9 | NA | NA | TGTGCCAGCAGCTTCAACACCGGGGAGCTGTTTTTT | CASSFNTGELFF
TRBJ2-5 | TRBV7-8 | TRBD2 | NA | TGTGCCAGCAGCGCCGGACTAGCGGGGGAGGCGAAGACCCAGTACTTC | CASSAGLAGEAKTQYF
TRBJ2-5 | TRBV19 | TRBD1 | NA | TGTGCCAGTAGTAGGGGAACCTGGGACAGCCAAGAGAACCAGTACTTC | CASSRGTWDSQENQYF
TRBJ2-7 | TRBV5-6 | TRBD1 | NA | TGTGCCAGCAGCCTCGGGACAGGGTATCTTCGGGCCTACGAGCAGTACTTC | CASSLGTGYLRAYEQYF
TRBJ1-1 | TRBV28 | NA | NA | TGTGCCAGCAGTTTACCCGAAAGAGGAAGTCTGAACACTGAAGCTTTCTTT | CASSLPERGSLNTEAFF
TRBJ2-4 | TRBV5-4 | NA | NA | TGTGCCAGCAGCTTGGCCGGGGGCAGGAACATTCAGTACTTC | CASSLAGGRNIQYF
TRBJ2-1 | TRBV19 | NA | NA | TGTGCCAGTAATTCGGCGGGACTCTACAATGAGCAGTTCTTC | CASNSAGLYNEQFF
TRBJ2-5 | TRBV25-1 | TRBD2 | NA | TGTGCCAGCAGTGAACAACGGGGGGAAGAGACCCAGTACTTC | CASSEQRGEETQYF